The TCR beta chain described here comes from a study of T cell changes during pregnancy in multiple sclerosis. The table came from immunoSEQ multiplex PCR; TCRdb's copy has only in-frame clones and leaves some out. The data hold just under 80,000 clones, with approximately 92% observed a single time. This sample comprised peripheral blood, obtained in the second trimester of pregnancy. The source of this sequence is a female donor in good health, enrolled as a control in a pregnancy study.

The DNA for the CDR3 is TGTGCCAGCAGTCCCCCGGGACTAGCGGGGGTAGAGGGAGAGTTCTTC. This codes for CASSPPGLAGVEGEFF. The J gene is TRBJ2-1, the V gene TRBV7-9; 14 positions match TRBD2. The CDR3 totals 16 residues. Trimming cost V 6 bases and J 14 bases; bases outside gene matches: 15. The germline V gene encodes CDR1 SEHNR and CDR2 FQNEAQ (reference sequence).